This TCR beta chain comes out of a study of spatial heterogeneity in lung cancer. Study at large: For the average unique TCR and UMI combination, more than 9.5 occurrences appeared in raw reads.

Documented time point: sample taken at primary tumor resection. Frozen PBMC, nontumor lung or tumor provided whole RNA, which was sequenced unsorted. The donors were about 67 patients with non-small cell lung cancer that was early-stage and untreated. The V gene's germline CDR1 is MNHEY and CDR2 SVGEGT. The CDR3 spans 14 residues. With V trimmed by 7 bases and J by 0 bases, 2 bases remained unmatched. TCRdb processed the 5' RACE reads anew with MiXCR; each CDR3 protein has one entry. Of tens of thousands of distinct CDR3 sequences in the sample, approximately 7% were seen once. This chain uses TRBV6-2 or TRBV6-3 with TRBJ2-1, with 8 bases lining up with TRBD2. The material was PBMCs, obtained at surgery. The receptor comes from a female donor with early-stage non-small cell lung cancer. The CDR3 loop is CASIGGGSYNEQFF. CDR3 nucleotide sequence: TGTGCCAGCATCGGGGGGGGCTCCTACAATGAGCAGTTCTTC.